Below are 29 T cell receptor beta chains sequenced from a single sample in a study of shared clonotypes between healthy human individuals. Profiling relied on immunoSEQ multiplex PCR, and the TCRdb table lists in-frame clones only, not all of them. Among approximately 1,500,000 clones listed, roughly 96% were seen once. Sequenced material: naive CD4+ T cells sorted from blood. Regarding subset: CD45RA+ positively selected. Receptors originate from a young man in good health.

The chain has TRBV5-4 and TRBJ1-2; D remains unclear. Looked up from germline, CDR1 is SGHNT and CDR2 is YYREEE (reference sequence). Trimming removed 2 bases at V and 4 bases at J, with 15 bases between. The CDR3 totals 15 residues. The CDR3 reads CASSLPDAPFYGYTF. In nucleotides, the CDR3 is TGTGCCAGCAGCTTACCAGACGCACCTTTCTATGGCTACACCTTC. Drawing the rest from reference TRBV5-4 and TRBJ1-2, the complete variable domain is ETGVTQSPTHLIKTRGQQVTLRCSSQSGHNTVSWYQQALGQGPQFIFQYYREEENGRGNFPPRFSGLQFPNYSSELNVNALELDDSALYLCASSLPDAPFYGYTFGSGTRLTVV.

The chain uses TRBV27 and TRBJ2-2; 7 positions match TRBD2. J gave up 6 bases and V 2 bases, and 15 bases lay outside the gene matches. Germline V CDR1 and CDR2: MNHEY, SMNVEV (reference sequence). This CDR3 is built from 18 residues. Written as DNA, the CDR3 is TGTGCCAGCAGTTTACTTCTTTTGGCTAGCGGCTCCCCCGGGGAGCTGTTTTTT. It specifies CASSLLLLASGSPGELFF.

This chain connects TRBV6-5 to TRBJ2-7; 7 bases map to TRBD1. The junction had 3 bases not matched to a gene; V was cut back by 2 bases and J by 5 bases. Germline loops: CDR1 MNHEY, CDR2 SVGAGI. This CDR3 has 13 residues. CDR3 sequence: CASSYPGTDEQYF. CDR3 DNA sequence: TGTGCCAGCAGTTACCCGGGGACAGACGAGCAGTACTTC.

The CDR3 DNA sequence: TGCAGCGTTGTAGGTGGCATAGGGGCCAACGTCCTGACTTTC. Protein: CSVVGGIGANVLTF. The rearrangement links TRBV29-1 to TRBJ2-6; D is unclear. Germline lookup yields CDR1 SQVTM and CDR2 ANQGSEA. Trimming took off 4 bases at V and 4 bases at J, with 11 bases between the two ends. CDR3 length equals 14 residues.

The J gene is TRBJ2-1, the V gene TRBV7-2; 9 nucleotides line up with TRBD2. V was clipped by 2 bases and J by 1 base; unmatched bases: 6. CDR1 and CDR2 from the germline V gene are SGHTA and FQGNSA. CDR3 length: 17 amino acids. The CDR3 coding sequence is TGTGCCAGCAGCTTAAGTAGCGGGAGTAGGTCCTACAATGAGCAGTTCTTC. Protein product: CASSLSSGSRSYNEQFF.

The rearrangement links TRBV7-2 to TRBJ1-2; 9 bases are a match to TRBD1. The germline V gene has CDR1 SGHTA and CDR2 FQGNSA. V shed 5 bases, J shed 5 bases, and the junction held 9 bases outside the gene matches. CDR3 length equals 15 residues. CDR3 amino acids: CASSAGTGLFYGYTF. The CDR3 DNA follows: TGTGCCAGCAGCGCAGGGACAGGGCTTTTTTATGGCTACACCTTC.

This chain joins TRBV5-1 and TRBJ1-1; 7 bases align to TRBD1. The germline V gene has CDR1 SGHRS and CDR2 YFSETQ. With V trimmed by 4 bases and J by 8 bases, 11 bases remained unmatched. There are 14 residues in the CDR3. The CDR3 nucleotides are TGCGCCAGCAGCACGATGACAGGGCCACAGGAAGCTTTCTTT. It yields the protein CASSTMTGPQEAFF.

The chain carries TRBV29-1 and TRBJ1-1; possibly TRBD1 for D (5 bases). Germline V gene sequence: CDR1 SQVTM, CDR2 ANQGSEA. The CDR3 runs 14 residues. V lost 4 bases and J 1 base, leaving 13 bases between the germline ends. The CDR3 DNA is TGCAGCGTTGCTCTCCCCACAGGGAACACTGAAGCTTTCTTT. The encoded protein is CSVALPTGNTEAFF.

This clone was recorded once. Within the sample, other DNA sequences also encode this same CDR3. V is TRBV29-1 and J is TRBJ2-7, with D perhaps matching TRBD2 (5 bases). CDR3 length: 12 amino acids. Germline CDR1 reads SQVTM; CDR2 reads ANQGSEA. The CDR3 DNA follows: TGCAGTGCTGCGGACTTTTCCTACGAGCAGTACTTC. Residues: CSAADFSYEQYF.

The chain joins TRBV7-8 to TRBJ2-7; D perhaps matches TRBD1 (5 bases). The length of the CDR3 is 15 residues. Germline-derived CDR1 and CDR2 are SGHVS and FQNEAQ. Trimming took 1 base from V and 1 from J, leaving 11 bases between them. CDR3 sequence: CASSLVQGGSYEQYF. CDR3 DNA sequence: TGTGCCAGCAGCTTAGTGCAGGGTGGGTCCTACGAGCAGTACTTC. The full variable domain, its missing parts supplied by reference TRBV7-8 and TRBJ2-7, is GAGVSQSPRYKVAKRGQDVALRCDPISGHVSLFWYQQALGQGPEFLTYFQNEAQLDKSGLPSDRFFAERPEGSVSTLKIQRTQQEDSAVYLCASSLVQGGSYEQYFGPGTRLTVT.

This chain uses TRBV6-5 with TRBJ2-2; D is ambiguous. Germline CDR1 is MNHEY and CDR2 is SVGAGI. This CDR3 comprises 16 residues. The V and J ends lost 0 bases and 5 bases respectively, with 13 bases between them. The CDR3: CASSYSSIVRTGELFF. The CDR3 DNA reads TGTGCCAGCAGTTACTCATCAATAGTCCGGACCGGGGAGCTGTTTTTT.

DNA of the CDR3: TGTGCCAGCAGTGAAGCAGGTCAAGGGGAGACCCAGTACTTC. Protein: CASSEAGQGETQYF. This sequence joins TRBV2 and TRBJ2-5, with D hard to call. CDR1 is SNHLY and CDR2 is FYNNEI in the germline V gene. V lost 0 bases and J 5 bases, leaving 10 bases between the germline ends. The CDR3 runs 14 residues.

The V and J genes are TRBV14 and TRBJ1-3; D might be TRBD1 (6 bases). CDR3 length equals 13 residues. The V gene lost 6 bases and the J gene lost 0 bases, with 6 bases spanning the gap. Germline-derived CDR1 and CDR2 are SGHDN and FVKESK. The CDR3, as DNA: TGTGCCAGCAGGGACAGCTCTGGAAACACCATATATTTT. It translates to CASRDSSGNTIYF.

This clone was observed once. The chain joins TRBV18 to TRBJ1-5; 9 bases align to TRBD1. Trimming cost V 5 bases and J 2 bases; bases outside gene matches: 10. Germline CDR1 KGHSH, CDR2 LQKENI. The CDR3 runs to 17 residues. The DNA of the CDR3 is TGTGCCAGCTCAACGACGGGACAGGGAGTGGGCAATCAGCCCCAGCATTTT. Translated, it gives CASSTTGQGVGNQPQHF. The variable domain in full, completed from reference TRBV18 and TRBJ1-5, reads NAGVMQNPRHLVRRRGQEARLRCSPMKGHSHVYWYRQLPEEGLKFMVYLQKENIIDESGMPKERFSAEFPKEGPSILRIQQVVRGDSAAYFCASSTTGQGVGNQPQHFGDGTRLSIL.

V usage is TRBV9 and J usage is TRBJ2-1, with D perhaps TRBD2 (6 bases). Trimming shortened V by 4 bases and J by 5 bases, and 13 bases separated the two germline ends. The germline V gene has CDR1 SGDLS and CDR2 YYNGEE. The CDR3 loop spans 14 amino acids. In DNA, the CDR3 is TGTGCCAGCAGCAAAGGGACTGGGCACAATGAGCAGTTCTTC. Its translation is CASSKGTGHNEQFF.

This clone was recorded once. This rearrangement joins TRBV9 to TRBJ2-3, with D possibly called TRBD1 or TRBD2 (5 bases each). The CDR3 covers 14 residues. Germline-derived CDR1 and CDR2 are SGDLS and YYNGEE. The V end was cut by 2 bases, the J end by 2 bases, with 9 bases between. This CDR3 is CASSVGVFTDTQYF. CDR3 in DNA: TGTGCCAGCAGCGTGGGGGTTTTCACAGATACGCAGTATTTT.

Concerning this clone itself: This CDR3 is also generated by other DNA sequences in the sample. This chain uses TRBV7-9 with TRBJ2-3, with D unresolved. Trimming removed 5 bases at V and 0 bases at J, with 9 bases between. The CDR3 covers 14 residues. From germline, CDR1 is SEHNR and CDR2 FQNEAQ (reference sequence). CDR3 loop: CASSRSTSTDTQYF. CDR3 coding DNA: TGTGCCAGCAGCCGGAGTACTAGCACAGATACGCAGTATTTT.

This chain links TRBV6-1 with TRBJ2-1, with 10 bases lining up with TRBD2. The CDR3 runs 14 residues. V lost 6 bases and J lost 8; bases outside the gene matches: 7. Per the germline V gene, CDR1 is MNHNS and CDR2 is SASEGT. In DNA form, the CDR3 reads TGTGCCAGCAGCCCAGCGGGGGGGAGGGATGAGCAGTTCTTC. It specifies CASSPAGGRDEQFF.

Comment on this clone: This sample includes further DNA sequences coding for the same CDR3. This chain joins TRBV7-2 and TRBJ1-3, with 8 bases matching TRBD1. CDR3 length: 15 amino acids. The ends lost 2 bases at V and 2 bases at J; junction bases unmatched: 2. The germline V gene encodes CDR1 SGHTA and CDR2 FQGNSA. The CDR3 here is CASSLTGGTGNTIYF. The CDR3 DNA is TGTGCCAGCAGCTTAACAGGGGGGACTGGAAACACCATATATTTT.

The J gene is TRBJ2-3, the V gene TRBV5-4; D perhaps matches TRBD1 (5 bases). Trimming stripped 3 bases from V and 2 bases from J, with 13 bases between. The CDR3 covers 15 residues. The V gene's germline CDR1 is SGHNT and CDR2 YYREEE (reference sequence). The CDR3 DNA sequence: TGTGCCAGCAGCTCACGACAGAAAAACACAGATACGCAGTATTTT. It codes for CASSSRQKNTDTQYF.

This clone has just a few counts. The CDR3 protein is CASSLKASDYGYTF. The CDR3, as DNA: TGTGCCAGCAGTTTAAAGGCGAGCGACTATGGCTACACCTTC. The chain has TRBV27 and TRBJ1-2; D not certain. Germline values: CDR1 MNHEY, CDR2 SMNVEV (reference sequence). The V and J ends lost 2 bases and 3 bases respectively, with 10 bases between them. The CDR3 extends over 14 amino acids.

The V call is TRBV30, the J call TRBJ2-5, with TRBD2 identical over 7 bases. This CDR3 is 14 amino acids long. The J segment lost 2 bases and the V segment lost 1 base, leaving 4 bases of the junction unmatched. Per germline, CDR1 GTSNPN and CDR2 SVGIG (reference sequence). CDR3 protein: CAWSGLAVQETQYF. CDR3 DNA sequence: TGTGCCTGGAGTGGGCTAGCGGTACAAGAGACCCAGTACTTC.

DNA of the CDR3: TGTGCCAGCACACCGTCCGGGCCGTCCCCCCATGGCTACACCTTC. The encoded protein is CASTPSGPSPHGYTF. This chain joins TRBV27 and TRBJ1-2, with D uncertain. Germline CDR1 MNHEY, CDR2 SMNVEV (reference sequence). The CDR3 loop spans 15 amino acids. V was cut by 7 bases and J by 6 bases, with 21 bases left in between.

The rearrangement links TRBV5-5 to TRBJ2-7, with D perhaps given as TRBD1 or TRBD2 (6 bases each). Trimming removed 2 bases from V and 2 bases from J, with 14 bases in between. The germline gives CDR1 SGHKS, CDR2 YYEKEE (reference sequence). CDR3 size: 15 residues. The CDR3 loop reads CASSFWAGTTYEQYF. Written as DNA, the CDR3 is TGTGCCAGCAGCTTTTGGGCGGGGACAACCTACGAGCAGTACTTC.

The J gene is TRBJ2-3, the V gene TRBV15, with 11 bases lining up with TRBD2. This CDR3 comprises 19 residues. Germline lookup yields CDR1 LNHNV and CDR2 YYDKDF (reference sequence). V trimming: 0 bases; J trimming: 1 base; junction bases outside the gene matches: 9. CDR3 sequence: CATSREAALAGVRTDTQYF. The CDR3 DNA reads as TGTGCCACCAGCAGAGAGGCGGCACTAGCGGGAGTTCGCACAGATACGCAGTATTTT.

This sequence joins TRBV5-6 and TRBJ2-3; D might be TRBD2 (5 bases). Per the germline V gene, CDR1 is SGHDT and CDR2 is YYEEEE. Trimming stripped 0 bases from V and 1 base from J, with 18 bases between. The CDR3 sequence is 18 residues long. The CDR3 sequence: CASSLGPLGSLGTDTQYF. The DNA for the CDR3 is TGTGCCAGCAGCTTGGGACCTCTAGGGAGTTTGGGCACAGATACGCAGTATTTT.

As to this clone: The same CDR3 is also encoded by other DNA sequences in this sample. The genes are TRBV5-1 and TRBJ2-1; 14 nucleotides line up with TRBD2. The J segment lost 8 bases and the V segment lost 4 bases, leaving 8 bases of the junction unmatched. The CDR3 runs to 16 residues. Looked up from germline, CDR1 is SGHRS and CDR2 is YFSETQ. The CDR3 region has the DNA TGCGCCAGCAGCCCGGGACTAGCGGGAGTAGGGGATGAGCAGTTCTTC. Its translation: CASSPGLAGVGDEQFF.

The chain employs TRBV10-3 and TRBJ2-7; TRBD1 aligns across 8 bases. The CDR3 is 14 residues long. The ends lost 6 bases at V and 2 bases at J; junction bases unmatched: 6. CDR1 and CDR2 (germline): ENHRY, SYGVKD. The CDR3 nucleotides are TGTGCCATCAGATTGGACAGGGCGACCTACGAGCAGTACTTC. Residues: CAIRLDRATYEQYF.

The chain uses TRBV11-3 and TRBJ2-1; 8 bases agree with TRBD1. The V and J ends lost 1 base and 6 bases, in that order; junction bases with no gene match: 14. The V gene's germline CDR1 is SGHNT and CDR2 YENEEA. The CDR3 loop spans 18 amino acids. Here the CDR3 DNA reads TGTGCCAGCAGCTTAGTCTCCAGGGGGCTTCAGGGCGGCAATGAGCAGTTCTTC. Translated, it gives CASSLVSRGLQGGNEQFF.